This note documents a single T cell receptor (beta chain) sequence. This specimen comes from a study of PD-L1 blockade in urothelial cancer. Trimming took 4 bases from V and 4 from J; bases not matched to a gene: 16. The CDR3 runs 18 residues. CDR1 is SEHNR and CDR2 is FQNEAQ in the germline V gene (reference sequence). This table comes from immunoSEQ multiplex PCR, and its TCRdb copy is limited to in-frame clones, with some not included. The sample gives 35,000 to 50,000 clones, more than 75% of which show up once; 2.7% is in the top ten. The chain recombines TRBV7-9 with TRBJ2-7; 10 nucleotides line up with TRBD1. This TCR derives from a man between 65 and 79 years old with urothelial cancer. The sample in question was PBMCs, obtained around atezolizumab (anti-PD-L1) treatment. CDR3 sequence reads: CASSYRTGGSSRDYEQYF. Written as DNA, the CDR3 is TGTGCCAGCAGCTATCGGACAGGGGGATCGTCTAGAGATTACGAGCAGTACTTC.